This TCR beta chain came from a study of blood T cell repertoires in COVID-19. Assay: immunoSEQ multiplex PCR; the TCRdb copy retains only in-frame clones and omits some. The table includes fewer than 350,000 clones, 90% detected once. Germline-derived CDR1 and CDR2 are LGHDT and YNNKEL (reference sequence). V dropped 0 bases and J dropped 4; count of bases not matched to a gene: 5. The CDR3 runs 16 residues. This clone occurred a few times. The sample was PBMCs or T cells enriched from blood (not recorded which). J is TRBJ2-7 and V is TRBV3-1 (or the pseudogene TRBV3-2); 11 bases map to TRBD1. The sequence derives from a woman between 18 and 29 years old with acute COVID-19. The CDR3 bases are TGTGCCAGCAGCCAAGAGGACAGGGGGCGTCGGTACGAGCAGTACTTC. Protein: CASSQEDRGRRYEQYF.